This T cell receptor (beta chain) is from a study of T cell clonotyping in hematopoietic cell transplantation. As for this clone: Antigen specificity is unknown.

Regarding the study as a whole: After transplant, recipient diversity fell while pathologically expanded clonotypes grew through day 180. Graft donor and pretransplant recipient Inverse Simpson Index values predicted broader posttransplant TCR diversity.

Samples: about 28 days before transplant, then days 30, 100 and 180 after. Clones were read by immunoSEQ multiplex PCR, and TCRdb kept only the in-frame ones, dropping some. The table shows around 5,000 clones, with around 27% occurring only once. The origin of this receptor is a male patient aged 40 to 55 who had an allogeneic stem cell transplant from an unrelated donor, so the T cells may come from the graft donor. Some clones in this sample may be carry-over from other donors' samples. The sample consisted of peripheral blood mononuclear cells, taken 180 days after allogeneic stem cell transplant.

The CDR3: CSSTGVSSYNEQFF. The CDR3 coding sequence is TGCAGCTCAACGGGGGTTAGCTCCTACAATGAGCAGTTCTTC. V usage is TRBV29-1 and J usage is TRBJ2-1, with D perhaps TRBD2 (6 bases). This CDR3 region has 14 residues. CDR1 SQVTM and CDR2 ANQGSEA come from the germline V gene. Trimming shortened V by 8 bases and J by 0 bases, and 14 bases separated the two germline ends.